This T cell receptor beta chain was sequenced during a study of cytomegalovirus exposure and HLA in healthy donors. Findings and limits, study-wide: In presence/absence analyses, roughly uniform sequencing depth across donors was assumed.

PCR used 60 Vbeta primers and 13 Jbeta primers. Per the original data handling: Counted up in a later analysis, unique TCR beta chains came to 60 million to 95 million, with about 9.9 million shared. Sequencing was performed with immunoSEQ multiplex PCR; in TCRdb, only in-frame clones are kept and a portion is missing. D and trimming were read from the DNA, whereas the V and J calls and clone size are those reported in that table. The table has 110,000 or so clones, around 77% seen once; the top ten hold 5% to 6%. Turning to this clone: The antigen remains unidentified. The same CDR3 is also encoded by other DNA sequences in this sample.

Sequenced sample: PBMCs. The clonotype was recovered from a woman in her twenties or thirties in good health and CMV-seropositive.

The CDR3 sequence is CASSLGQGDTGELFF. In nucleotides, the CDR3 is TGTGCCAGCAGCTTAGGACAGGGGGACACCGGGGAGCTGTTTTTT. The rearrangement links TRBV7-9 to TRBJ2-2; 9 bases are a match to TRBD1. The V gene end was trimmed by 1 base and the J gene end by 3 bases; junction bases not matched to a gene: 0. Germline CDR1 SEHNR, CDR2 FQNEAQ (reference sequence). This CDR3 comprises 15 residues.